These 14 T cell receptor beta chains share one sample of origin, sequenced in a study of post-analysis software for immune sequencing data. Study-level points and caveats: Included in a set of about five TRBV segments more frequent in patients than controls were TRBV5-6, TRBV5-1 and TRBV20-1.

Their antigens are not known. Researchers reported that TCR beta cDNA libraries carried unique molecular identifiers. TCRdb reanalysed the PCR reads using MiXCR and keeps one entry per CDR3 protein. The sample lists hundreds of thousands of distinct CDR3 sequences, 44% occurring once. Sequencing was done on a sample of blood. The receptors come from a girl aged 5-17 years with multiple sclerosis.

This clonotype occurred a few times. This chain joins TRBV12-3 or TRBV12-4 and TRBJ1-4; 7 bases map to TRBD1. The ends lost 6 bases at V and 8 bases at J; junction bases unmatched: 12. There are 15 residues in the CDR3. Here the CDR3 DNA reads TGTGCCAGCAGCGCCGGGGAGGGGGCGCAGGAAAAACTGTTTTTT. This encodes CASSAGEGAQEKLFF.

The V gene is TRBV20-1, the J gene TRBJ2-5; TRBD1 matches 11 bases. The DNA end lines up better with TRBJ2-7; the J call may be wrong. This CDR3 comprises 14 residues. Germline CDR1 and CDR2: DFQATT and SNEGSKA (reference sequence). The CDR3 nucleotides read TGCAGTGCTGGGGACAGGGGGTCTACCTACGAGCAGTACTTC. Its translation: CSAGDRGSTYEQYF.

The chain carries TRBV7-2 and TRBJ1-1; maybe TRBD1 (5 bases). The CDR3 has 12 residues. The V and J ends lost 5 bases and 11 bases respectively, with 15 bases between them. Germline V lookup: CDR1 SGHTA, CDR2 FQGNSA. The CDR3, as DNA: TGTGCCAGCAGCGCTCGGGACCAAGAGGCTTTCTTT. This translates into CASSARDQEAFF.

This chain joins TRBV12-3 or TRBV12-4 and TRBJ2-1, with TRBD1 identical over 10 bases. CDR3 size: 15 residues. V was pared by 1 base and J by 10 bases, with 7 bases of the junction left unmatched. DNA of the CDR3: TGTGCCAGCAGTTTAGTGGGACAGGGGATAAGCGAGCAGTTCTTC. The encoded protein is CASSLVGQGISEQFF.

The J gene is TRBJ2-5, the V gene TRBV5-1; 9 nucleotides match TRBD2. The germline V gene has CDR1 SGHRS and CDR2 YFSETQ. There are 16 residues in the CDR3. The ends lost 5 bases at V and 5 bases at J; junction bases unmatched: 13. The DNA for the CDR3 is TGCGCCAGCAGTCCTCGGACTAGCGTGGGATGGGAGACCCAGTACTTC. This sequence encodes CASSPRTSVGWETQYF.

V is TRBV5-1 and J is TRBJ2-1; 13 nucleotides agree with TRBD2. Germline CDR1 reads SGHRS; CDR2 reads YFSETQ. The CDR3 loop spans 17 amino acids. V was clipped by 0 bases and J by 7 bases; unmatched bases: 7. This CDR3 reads CASSLGRTSGRLNEQFF. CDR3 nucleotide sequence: TGCGCCAGCAGCTTGGGGAGGACTAGCGGGAGATTGAATGAGCAGTTCTTC. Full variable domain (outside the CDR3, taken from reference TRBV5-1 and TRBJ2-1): KAGVTQTPRYLIKTRGQQVTLSCSPISGHRSVSWYQQTPGQGLQFLFEYFSETQRNKGNFPGRFSGRQFSNSRSEMNVSTLELGDSALYLCASSLGRTSGRLNEQFFGPGTRLTVL.

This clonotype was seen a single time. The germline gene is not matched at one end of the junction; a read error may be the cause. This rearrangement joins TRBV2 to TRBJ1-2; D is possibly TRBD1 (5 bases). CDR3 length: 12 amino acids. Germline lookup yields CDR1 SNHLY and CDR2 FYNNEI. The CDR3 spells CASRYRYYSYTF. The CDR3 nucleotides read TGTGCCAGCAGGTACAGGTACTATAGCTACACCTTC.

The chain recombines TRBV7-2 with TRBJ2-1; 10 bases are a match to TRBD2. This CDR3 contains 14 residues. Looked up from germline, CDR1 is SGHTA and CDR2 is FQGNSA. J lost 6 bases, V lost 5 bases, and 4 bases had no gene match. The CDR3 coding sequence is TGTGCCAGCAGCCCACTAGCGGGAAGCAATGAGCAGTTCTTC. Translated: CASSPLAGSNEQFF.

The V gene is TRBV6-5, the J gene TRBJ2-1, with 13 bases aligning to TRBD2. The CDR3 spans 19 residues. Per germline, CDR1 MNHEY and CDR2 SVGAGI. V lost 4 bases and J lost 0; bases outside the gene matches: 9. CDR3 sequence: CASSSPGLAGHSSYNEQFF. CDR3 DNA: TGTGCCAGCAGTTCCCCGGGACTAGCGGGGCACAGCTCCTACAATGAGCAGTTCTTC.

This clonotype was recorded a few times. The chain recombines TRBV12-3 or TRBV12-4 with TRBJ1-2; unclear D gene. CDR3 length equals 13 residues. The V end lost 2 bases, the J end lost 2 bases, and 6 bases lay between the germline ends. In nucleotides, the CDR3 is TGTGCCAGCAGTTTATGGGAGAACTATGGCTACACCTTC. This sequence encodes CASSLWENYGYTF.

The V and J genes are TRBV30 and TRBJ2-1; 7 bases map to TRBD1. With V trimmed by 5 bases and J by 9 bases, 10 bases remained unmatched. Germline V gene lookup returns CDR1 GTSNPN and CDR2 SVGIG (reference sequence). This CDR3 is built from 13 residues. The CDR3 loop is CAWSGGPGGEQFF. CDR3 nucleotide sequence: TGTGCCTGGTCAGGGGGTCCAGGGGGTGAGCAGTTCTTC.

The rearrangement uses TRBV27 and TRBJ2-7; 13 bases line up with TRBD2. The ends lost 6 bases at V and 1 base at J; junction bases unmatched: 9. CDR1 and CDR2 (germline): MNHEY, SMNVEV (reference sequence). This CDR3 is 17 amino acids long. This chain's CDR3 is CASSPGLAGPESYEQYF. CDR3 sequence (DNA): TGTGCCAGCAGCCCGGGACTAGCGGGACCAGAATCCTACGAGCAGTACTTC.

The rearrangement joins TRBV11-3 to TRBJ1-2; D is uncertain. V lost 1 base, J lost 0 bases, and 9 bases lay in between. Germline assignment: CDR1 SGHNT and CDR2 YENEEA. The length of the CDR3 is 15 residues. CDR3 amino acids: CASSLVGPANYGYTF. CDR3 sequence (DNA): TGTGCCAGCAGCTTAGTAGGTCCTGCTAACTATGGCTACACCTTC.

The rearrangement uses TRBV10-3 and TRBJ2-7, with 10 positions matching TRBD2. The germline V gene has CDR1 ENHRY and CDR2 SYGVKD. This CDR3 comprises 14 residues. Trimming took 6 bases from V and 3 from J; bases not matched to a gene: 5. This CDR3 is CAIRIAGGNYEQYF. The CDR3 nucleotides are TGTGCCATCAGGATAGCGGGAGGTAACTACGAGCAGTACTTC.